This TCR beta chain was retrieved from a study of HIV-infected patients and healthy controls. cDNA was made from about 510 ng RNA using alpha and beta constant primers. Each of the alpha and beta chains got its own library through chain-specific third strand synthesis with indices. A 5' RACE adapter with a random hexamer and the SP2 primer site was joined to cDNA. TCRdb ran MiXCR on the 5' RACE reads and lists one entry per CDR3 protein. The sample lists 8,000 to 10,000 distinct CDR3 sequences, 5.8% occurring once. Study-level points and caveats: CMV-associated CDR3s mostly grew nonsignificantly during therapy, while HIV-associated CDR3s declined significantly. Compared with controls, mean Gini indices were significantly raised in HIV-infected repertoires, possibly indicating oligoclonality.

This clonotype was observed many times. What it binds is not known. Per the germline V gene, CDR1 is SGHTA and CDR2 is FQGNSA. This CDR3 comprises 16 residues. With 3 bases clipped from V and 5 bases from J, the junction kept 10 bases outside the gene matches. The repertoire came from unfractionated whole blood and reflected all unsorted peripheral T cells. An approximately 2.6 ml peripheral blood sample was taken for RNA. Sequenced input: blood. The chain couples TRBV7-2 to TRBJ1-5; 7 nucleotides line up with TRBD1. The clonotype originates from an adult in good health. CDR3 sequence reads: CASSLTGTGQDQPQHF. The CDR3 bases are TGTGCCAGCAGCTTGACTGGGACCGGACAGGATCAGCCCCAGCATTTT.